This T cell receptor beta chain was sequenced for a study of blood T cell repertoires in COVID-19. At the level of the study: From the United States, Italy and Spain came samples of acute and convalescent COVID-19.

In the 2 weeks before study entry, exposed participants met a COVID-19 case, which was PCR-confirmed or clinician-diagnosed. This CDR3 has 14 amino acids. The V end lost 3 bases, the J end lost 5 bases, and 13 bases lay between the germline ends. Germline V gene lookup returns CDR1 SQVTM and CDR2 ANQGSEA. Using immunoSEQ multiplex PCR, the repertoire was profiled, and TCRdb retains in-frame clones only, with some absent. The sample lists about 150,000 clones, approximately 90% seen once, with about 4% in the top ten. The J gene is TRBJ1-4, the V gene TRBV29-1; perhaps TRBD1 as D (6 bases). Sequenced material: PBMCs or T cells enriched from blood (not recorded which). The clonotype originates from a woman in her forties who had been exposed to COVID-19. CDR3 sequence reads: CSVDTGTKNEKLFF. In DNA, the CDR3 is TGCAGCGTTGACACCGGGACAAAGAATGAAAAACTGTTTTTT. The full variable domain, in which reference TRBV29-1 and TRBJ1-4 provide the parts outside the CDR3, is SAVISQKPSRDICQRGTSLTIQCQVDSQVTMMFWYRQQPGQSLTLIATANQGSEATYESGFVIDKFPISRPNLTFSTLTVSNMSPEDSSIYLCSVDTGTKNEKLFFGSGTQLSVL.